This TCR beta chain was identified during a study of metastatic and nonmetastatic thyroid tumors. Overall study context: Patients with malignant and benign thyroid disease provided blood and tumor or nodule tissue, whose repertoires were compared.

V lost 3 bases and J lost 1, with 4 bases in between. The CDR3 contains 13 residues. This clone was recorded a few times. Antigen: not known. The study's findings and limits: Compared with benign nodules, malignant thyroid tumors were reported to have significantly higher TCR beta diversity in both blood and tumor.

None of the patients had undergone any treatment ahead of thyroid surgery. Original processing methods: What underpinned the distant-metastasis classifier for papillary thyroid cancer was the set of CDR3 differences across clinicopathological groups. TCRdb re-analyzed the PCR reads using MiXCR. What appears here as the V and J calls and clone size reflects TCRdb's work, not the paper's. The repertoire holds roughly 23,000 clones, with under 25% as singletons. This chain uses TRBV12-3 or TRBV12-4 with TRBJ1-5; no clear D gene. The sequence came from a male donor with papillary thyroid cancer or a benign thyroid nodule (not recorded which). Some clones in this sample may be carry-over from other donors' samples. Sequencing input: blood. The CDR3 loop reads CASSFNSNQPQHF. The CDR3 coding sequence is TGTGCCAGCAGTTTTAACAGCAATCAGCCCCAGCATTTT.